Presented here are 19 T cell receptor beta chains from one specimen sequenced in a study of Graves' ophthalmopathy and Graves' hyperthyroidism. CDR3 regions of TCR beta were amplified from RNA transcripts. After a first-round RT-PCR with HTBI primers, a second-round multiplex PCR was run. TCRdb ran MiXCR on the multiplex PCR reads and lists one entry per CDR3 protein. The sample lists about 400,000 distinct CDR3 sequences; 15% were seen once. The sample consisted of peripheral blood. The receptors were sampled from a woman between 18 and 29 years old with stable Graves' hyperthyroidism.

The CDR3 coding sequence is TGTGCCAGCTCACCGAGGACAGGTACGATCATGAACACTGAAGCTTTCTTT. Its protein is CASSPRTGTIMNTEAFF. This chain uses TRBV18 with TRBJ1-1; 7 positions agree with TRBD1. The V and J ends lost 3 bases and 0 bases, in that order; junction bases with no gene match: 10. The CDR3 has 17 residues. Germline assignment: CDR1 KGHSH and CDR2 LQKENI.

Of note for this clonotype: This may be a read error: a much more frequent sequence differs by one nucleotide. The chain combines TRBV4-1 with TRBJ2-2; D gene ambiguous. Per the germline V gene, CDR1 is MGHRA and CDR2 is YSYEKL. V lost 2 bases and J lost 6, with 19 bases in between. There are 17 residues in the CDR3. The CDR3 DNA reads TGCGCCAGCAGCCAATTGGACCTCCTGATCTTCGCCGGGGAGCTGTTTTTT. Translating it yields CASSQLDLLIFAGELFF.

With regard to this clonotype: Just one base apart from a much larger clone, this may be a read error. V and J are TRBV27 and TRBJ2-7; TRBD1 aligns across 8 bases. This CDR3 spans 12 amino acids. Germline values: CDR1 MNHEY, CDR2 SMNVEV (reference sequence). V lost 6 bases, J lost 6 bases, and 4 bases stayed unmatched. The CDR3 protein is CASSNTGGEQYF. The CDR3 DNA is TGTGCCAGCAGCAACACAGGGGGCGAGCAGTACTTC.

This clonotype was recorded a few times. The rearrangement links TRBV7-8 to TRBJ2-2; unclear D gene. The CDR3 runs to 17 residues. V gave up 2 bases and J gave up 2 bases, with 15 bases separating them. CDR1 is SGHVS, CDR2 FQNEAQ, per germline. CDR3 amino acids: CASSLRPEPRNTGELFF. In DNA form, the CDR3 reads TGTGCCAGCAGCTTACGTCCGGAACCCCGAAACACCGGGGAGCTGTTTTTT.

This chain joins TRBV9 and TRBJ1-3, with 9 bases aligning to TRBD1. The CDR3 loop spans 17 amino acids. CDR1 is SGDLS and CDR2 is YYNGEE in the germline V gene. With V trimmed by 2 bases and J by 0 bases, 6 bases remained unmatched. The CDR3 reads CASSVHRGPTSGNTIYF. The CDR3 DNA reads TGTGCCAGCAGCGTTCACAGGGGGCCGACCTCTGGAAACACCATATATTTT.

This clonotype appeared many times. Here the CDR3 reads CSVEFWDSNYGYTF. The CDR3, as DNA: TGCAGCGTTGAATTCTGGGACAGTAACTATGGCTACACCTTC. The chain employs TRBV29-1 and TRBJ1-2; 7 bases are shared with TRBD1. Per the germline V gene, CDR1 is SQVTM and CDR2 is ANQGSEA. After removal of 2 bases from V and 1 base from J, the junction contained 4 bases not matched to a gene. This CDR3 has 14 residues. The variable domain in full, completed from reference TRBV29-1 and TRBJ1-2, reads SAVISQKPSRDICQRGTSLTIQCQVDSQVTMMFWYRQQPGQSLTLIATANQGSEATYESGFVIDKFPISRPNLTFSTLTVSNMSPEDSSIYLCSVEFWDSNYGYTFGSGTRLTVV.

This clonotype was observed at least ten times. This chain uses TRBV12-3 or TRBV12-4 with TRBJ2-2; 8 nucleotides agree with TRBD2. The trim removed 2 bases at V and 1 base at J, leaving 6 bases unmatched. The CDR3 extends over 17 amino acids. CDR3: CASSLKGSGGNTGELFF. Written as DNA, the CDR3 is TGTGCCAGCAGTTTAAAAGGCAGCGGGGGGAACACCGGGGAGCTGTTTTTT.

This clonotype occurred many times. The V call is TRBV12-3 or TRBV12-4, the J call TRBJ2-2; D might be TRBD2 (5 bases). This CDR3 has 15 residues. Trimming pared 6 bases from V and 4 bases from J, leaving 15 bases between. CDR3 DNA: TGTGCCAGCAGCCACATCGGGGTCATCACCGGGGAGCTGTTTTTT. It translates to CASSHIGVITGELFF.

This clonotype has at least ten counts. The chain links TRBV12-3 or TRBV12-4 to TRBJ2-7; D is undetermined. V lost 5 bases, J lost 2 bases, and 13 bases lay in between. The CDR3 covers 14 residues. The CDR3 bases are TGTGCCAGCAGTCCGGCCTATGGTCCCTACGAGCAGTACTTC. Protein sequence: CASSPAYGPYEQYF.

As to this clonotype: One end of the junction does not line up with germline, which may come from a read error. The chain has TRBV6-1 and TRBJ1-6, with TRBD1 identical over 8 bases. CDR1 is MNHNS and CDR2 is SASEGT in the germline V gene. This CDR3 spans 18 amino acids. CDR3 residues: CACSDILPRGPNNSPLHF. CDR3 in DNA: TGTGCCTGCAGTGATATCTTGCCCAGGGGGCCGAATAATTCACCCCTCCACTTT.

This clonotype was recorded at least ten times. The rearrangement links TRBV24-1 to TRBJ2-5; perhaps TRBD1 as D (6 bases). Germline CDR1 is KGHDR and CDR2 is SFDVKD. This CDR3 is 15 amino acids long. V gave up 3 bases and J gave up 4 bases, with 14 bases separating them. CDR3 nucleotides: TGTGCCACCAGTGATCCTCGGGCAGGGGTAGAGACCCAGTACTTC. This gives the protein CATSDPRAGVETQYF.

This clonotype has ten or more counts. The CDR3 coding sequence is TGCAGCGTTGCTTCAGGAGGGGAGCAGTACTTC. Translating gives CSVASGGEQYF. The V call is TRBV29-1, the J call TRBJ2-7, with D perhaps TRBD2 (6 bases). V lost 4 bases, J lost 7 bases, and 11 bases lay in between. Germline V lookup: CDR1 SQVTM, CDR2 ANQGSEA. This CDR3 spans 11 amino acids.

This clonotype came up many times. The rearrangement uses TRBV7-9 and TRBJ1-1; D remains ambiguous. Germline V gives CDR1 SEHNR, CDR2 FQNEAQ (reference sequence). This CDR3 region has 13 residues. The V end lost 6 bases, the J end lost 2 bases, and 10 bases lay between the germline ends. The CDR3, as DNA: TGTGCCAGCAGAGGACGGGGTAACACTGAAGCTTTCTTT. It encodes CASRGRGNTEAFF.

Notes on this clonotype: A much larger clone differs from this one at a single base, so this may be a read error. The V gene is TRBV5-1, the J gene TRBJ1-2; the D gene is possibly TRBD1 (5 bases). Looked up from germline, CDR1 is SGHRS and CDR2 is YFSETQ. The CDR3 is 14 residues long. This CDR3 reads CVSGPTDANYGYTF. CDR3 nucleotides: TGCGTCAGCGGCCCGACAGACGCTAACTATGGCTACACCTTC.

This clonotype appeared many times. This sequence joins TRBV29-1 and TRBJ1-1; 8 bases are shared with TRBD1. This CDR3 has 13 residues. CDR1 and CDR2 from the germline V gene are SQVTM and ANQGSEA. V lost 2 bases to trimming and J lost 8 bases; unmatched junction nucleotides: 7. The CDR3 loop is CSVEQHRGEEAFF. As DNA, the CDR3 is TGCAGCGTTGAACAACACAGGGGGGAAGAAGCTTTCTTT.

CDR3 nucleotide sequence: TGTGCCATCAGTGCCCGACAGGGCACCTACGAGCAGTACTTC. Translation: CAISARQGTYEQYF. This chain links TRBV10-3 with TRBJ2-7; 7 positions agree with TRBD1. The length of the CDR3 is 14 residues. Germline V gives CDR1 ENHRY, CDR2 SYGVKD. Trimming cost V 4 bases and J 2 bases; bases outside gene matches: 5.

This clonotype was seen at least ten times. The rearrangement uses TRBV6-1 and TRBJ1-1, with D perhaps TRBD1 (5 bases). The CDR3 contains 13 residues. In germline, CDR1 is MNHNS, CDR2 SASEGT. Trimming removed 6 bases at V and 4 bases at J, with 12 bases between. DNA for the CDR3: TGTGCCAGCAGCGCGACAGAGAGCACTGAAGCTTTCTTT. Translating it yields CASSATESTEAFF.

The chain couples TRBV7-9 to TRBJ1-5; no firm D call. Germline V gene lookup returns CDR1 SEHNR and CDR2 FQNEAQ (reference sequence). Trimming took 6 bases from V and 0 from J, leaving 9 bases between them. The CDR3 has 14 residues. The CDR3 reads CASRAGDSNQPQHF. The CDR3 nucleotides are TGTGCCAGCAGGGCCGGGGATAGCAATCAGCCCCAGCATTTT.

In this sample, this clonotype turned up many times. The chain employs TRBV7-2 and TRBJ1-2; D gene uncertain. The V gene's germline CDR1 is SGHTA and CDR2 FQGNSA. The CDR3 runs to 10 residues. V dropped 8 bases and J dropped 8 bases, with 9 bases sitting between them. CDR3 sequence: CASGGWGYTF. As DNA, the CDR3 is TGTGCCAGCGGCGGTTGGGGCTACACCTTC.